The 16 T cell receptor beta chains reported below all come from one sample, sequenced in a study of CD8+CD57+ T cells in acquired aplastic anemia. Using genomic DNA as the template, TCR beta VDJ and CDR3 profiling was carried out. TCRdb called the reads again in MiXCR, with one record for every CDR3 protein. The repertoire includes 150,000 to 200,000 distinct CDR3 sequences, roughly 48% of them detected once, and about 3% sits in the top ten. Patients selected for sequencing had displayed CD8+CD57+ cell expansion by flow cytometry. The sequenced sample was sorted CD4+, CD8+, or CD8+CD57+ T cells (not recorded which) from PBMCs. The receptors come from a human donor with aplastic anemia.

This clonotype was seen ten or more times. The gene calls are TRBV19 and TRBJ2-2, with TRBD1 matching over 9 bases. The CDR3 is made up of 16 amino acids. V lost 7 bases and J lost 4; bases outside the gene matches: 10. Germline CDR1 LNHDA, CDR2 SQIVND (reference sequence). The CDR3 DNA is TGTGCCAGTATTCCAAAGAGGACAGGGGTCACCGGGGAGCTGTTTTTT. It specifies CASIPKRTGVTGELFF.

This chain uses TRBV29-1 with TRBJ1-2; 12 bases map to TRBD1. The V segment lost 4 bases and the J segment 4 bases; nucleotides outside the gene matches: 16. The CDR3 runs to 18 residues. The germline V gene has CDR1 SQVTM and CDR2 ANQGSEA. CDR3 protein: CSVVSWDRGRRRGYGYTF. The CDR3 nucleotides are TGCAGCGTTGTATCATGGGACAGGGGGCGCCGAAGGGGCTATGGCTACACCTTC.

The rearrangement uses TRBV2 and TRBJ2-2; D remains unclear. Trimming removed 6 bases at V and 6 bases at J, with 14 bases between. The CDR3 is 14 residues long. The germline gives CDR1 SNHLY, CDR2 FYNNEI. The CDR3 is CASRTLVGAGELFF. Written as DNA, the CDR3 is TGTGCCAGCAGGACCCTAGTAGGCGCCGGGGAGCTGTTTTTT.

This clonotype was seen a handful of times. This chain connects TRBV20-1 to TRBJ1-6; unclear D gene. Per the germline V gene, CDR1 is DFQATT and CDR2 is SNEGSKA (reference sequence). This CDR3 comprises 15 residues. Trimming stripped 3 bases from V and 7 bases from J, with 16 bases between. In DNA, the CDR3 is TGCAGTGCTAGTACGGGCGTAAGCTTAAATTCACCCCTCCACTTT. Translating it yields CSASTGVSLNSPLHF.

This chain connects TRBV5-1 to TRBJ1-4; TRBD1 might be the D (6 bases). V was shortened by 4 bases and J by 8 bases, with 15 bases between the two germline ends. The CDR3 extends over 14 amino acids. Germline assignment: CDR1 SGHRS and CDR2 YFSETQ. CDR3 sequence: CASSETAGEEKLFF. In nucleotides, the CDR3 is TGCGCCAGCAGCGAGACGGCAGGGGAGGAAAAACTGTTTTTT.

The chain is built from TRBV7-4 and TRBJ2-2, with unresolved D. The CDR3 extends over 12 amino acids. Germline V gene data show CDR1 as SGHVT and CDR2 as SQSDAQ. The V and J ends lost 5 bases and 8 bases respectively, with 9 bases between them. The CDR3 loop reads CASSPLLGELFF. The CDR3 DNA sequence: TGTGCCAGCAGCCCGCTTCTGGGGGAGCTGTTTTTT.

This clonotype has at least ten counts. V gene TRBV9 combines with J gene TRBJ1-1; 9 nucleotides agree with TRBD1. The germline CDR1 and CDR2 sequences are SGDLS and YYNGEE. With 3 bases clipped from V and 2 bases from J, the junction kept 17 bases outside the gene matches. There are 19 residues in the CDR3. In nucleotides, the CDR3 is TGTGCCAGCAGCGCCCTGGTGAACCGGGACAGGGCCATCAACACTGAAGCTTTCTTT. This encodes CASSALVNRDRAINTEAFF. The entire variable domain, with the rest obtained from reference TRBV9 and TRBJ1-1, is as follows: DSGVTQTPKHLITATGQRVTLRCSPRSGDLSVYWYQQSLDQGLQFLIQYYNGEERAKGNILERFSAQQFPDLHSELNLSSLELGDSALYFCASSALVNRDRAINTEAFFGQGTRLTVV.

This clonotype was counted a few times. One base away lies a much larger clone, so this may be a sequencing read error. The CDR3 end shows no conserved phenylalanine or tryptophan, and so a read error is likely. The chain combines TRBV11-1 with TRBJ2-1; 10 nucleotides agree with TRBD2. V gave up 5 bases and J gave up 7 bases; unmatched junction bases: 5. Germline CDR1 is SGHAT and CDR2 is FQDESV (reference sequence). This CDR3 is 14 amino acids long. CDR3 in DNA: TGTGCCAGCAGCCCAACTAGCGGGAAAAATGAGCAGTTCTCC. It encodes CASSPTSGKNEQFS.

This clonotype was observed many times. V and J are TRBV5-8 and TRBJ2-2; perhaps TRBD2 as D (5 bases). The CDR3 sequence is 14 residues long. Trimming cost V 0 bases and J 7 bases, with 10 bases left between them. Germline CDR1 and CDR2: SGHTS and YDEGEE. The CDR3 coding sequence is TGTGCCAGCAGCTTGGATTGGACTCTCGGGGAGCTGTTTTTT. The encoded protein is CASSLDWTLGELFF.

About this clonotype itself: With a much larger clone just one base away, this may be a read error. V gene TRBV11-3 combines with J gene TRBJ1-1; D is ambiguous. The CDR3 consists of 12 residues. Germline lookup yields CDR1 SGHNT and CDR2 YENEEA. The CDR3 is CARSPKGREAFF. The DNA for the CDR3 is TGTGCCCGCAGCCCCAAAGGCCGGGAAGCTTTCTTT.

This clonotype has a count of ten or more. The chain links TRBV5-1 to TRBJ1-6, with 8 bases aligning to TRBD1. Germline loops: CDR1 SGHRS, CDR2 YFSETQ. The CDR3 totals 16 residues. V lost 4 bases, J lost 6 bases, and 9 bases stayed unmatched. CDR3 amino acids: CASSPGTGRSNSPLHF. DNA for the CDR3: TGCGCCAGCAGCCCTGGGACAGGACGAAGTAATTCACCCCTCCACTTT.

The chain has TRBV5-4 and TRBJ2-1; 9 nucleotides align to TRBD1. With V trimmed by 4 bases and J by 0 bases, 5 bases remained unmatched. Germline V lookup: CDR1 SGHNT, CDR2 YYREEE (reference sequence). There are 16 residues in the CDR3. The CDR3 sequence is CASSQGGQGSYNEQFF. The CDR3 coding sequence is TGTGCCAGCAGCCAAGGGGGACAGGGCTCCTACAATGAGCAGTTCTTC.

This clonotype was seen only a few times. The J gene is TRBJ2-5, the V gene TRBV3-1, with TRBD1 matching over 7 bases. Germline CDR1 reads LGHDT; CDR2 reads YNNKEL (reference sequence). This CDR3 contains 17 residues. V gave up 0 bases and J gave up 2 bases; unmatched junction bases: 9. CDR3 nucleotide sequence: TGTGCCAGCAGCCAAGATTTCAAACAGGGGTCTCAAGAGACCCAGTACTTC. Residues: CASSQDFKQGSQETQYF.

This clonotype was detected ten times or more. This rearrangement joins TRBV7-2 to TRBJ1-2, with D hard to call. This CDR3 spans 12 amino acids. CDR1 and CDR2 (germline): SGHTA, FQGNSA. Trimming shortened V by 0 bases and J by 6 bases, and 5 bases separated the two germline ends. This CDR3 reads CASSLALNGYTF. CDR3 nucleotide sequence: TGTGCCAGCAGCTTAGCACTCAATGGCTACACCTTC.

In its sample, this clonotype was seen many times. The V call is TRBV12-3 or TRBV12-4, the J call TRBJ1-5; 7 bases are shared with TRBD1. The CDR3 has 17 residues. V shed 1 base, J shed 6 bases, and the junction held 12 bases outside the gene matches. This CDR3 reads CASSLETGIPRSQPQHF. The CDR3 DNA reads as TGTGCCAGCAGTTTAGAGACAGGGATTCCCAGGAGTCAGCCCCAGCATTTT.

This clonotype was detected only a few times. The CDR3 DNA sequence: TGTGCCAGCAGTGAGGGATATGGGGGGGTCTACGAGCAGTACTTC. Translating gives CASSEGYGGVYEQYF. The chain joins TRBV2 to TRBJ2-7, with 7 nucleotides matching TRBD2. Germline CDR1 is SNHLY and CDR2 is FYNNEI. J lost 3 bases, V lost 3 bases, and 8 bases had no gene match. CDR3 length equals 15 residues.